In this sample, the clone carrying this T cell receptor (beta chain) turned up many times. Its specificity is not known. The data are from a study of tumor-infiltrating lymphocytes in primary liver carcinoma. From approximately 500 ng total RNA, TCR beta cDNA was generated with a primer in the constant region. Three nested multiplex PCR rounds of slightly modified ARM-PCR generated TCR beta libraries. Investigators reported that the first two PCR rounds, at 10 cycles each, used TRBV1-TRBV30 forward primers with a C-beta reverse primer. Using its own MiXCR run on the multiplex PCR reads, TCRdb lists one record per CDR3 protein. Among more than 60,000 distinct CDR3 sequences, roughly 69% were seen once, and the ten largest hold 25% to 35%. Whole-study findings and limits: Pairs of tumor regions overlapped more than tumor-adjacent and tumor-blood pairs did.

Extraction of RNA together with DNA used roughly 19-32 mg of unsorted bulk tissue. Surgeons treated the primary liver carcinoma of the patients by surgical resection. Every tumor sample held more than 80% viable tumor cells. The CDR3 totals 14 residues. CDR1 and CDR2 (germline): SGHVS, FQNEAQ. V was trimmed by 3 bases and J by 1 base, leaving 7 bases between them. This sequence was found in a man aged 40-50 years with primary liver carcinoma and hepatitis B virus infection. The sequenced sample was liver tumor tissue from sampling region 4. Stated subset: tumor region T4, right-lateral pole. The chain couples TRBV7-8 to TRBJ1-5; D is possibly TRBD1 (6 bases). DNA for the CDR3: TGTGCCAGCAGCTTTGGACAGAGCAATCAGCCCCAGCATTTT. This translates into CASSFGQSNQPQHF.